This entry is about one TCR beta chain. Its cognate antigen is unknown. This specimen belongs to a study of CD4+ T cells in melanoma. Findings and caveats of the study: Neoantigen-specific CD4+ T cells in melanoma reportedly had diverse differentiation states.

Germline V gene sequence: CDR1 SGHTA, CDR2 FQGTGA. V lost 5 bases to trimming and J lost 4 bases, with 19 bases between them. The CDR3 extends over 16 amino acids. Measured with immunoSEQ multiplex PCR; TCRdb has only the in-frame clones, and not every one. This sample has 20,000 to 25,000 clones; about four fifths occur once, and the top ten carry approximately 4%. This receptor was identified in a human donor with melanoma. The sequenced sample was cells from a culture (not recorded whether cultured in vitro). The chain uses TRBV7-3 and TRBJ2-3; a weak D match, TRBD1 (5 bases). The CDR3 sequence is CASSPITGSSADTQYF. Written as DNA, the CDR3 is TGTGCCAGCAGCCCGATAACAGGTTCGTCAGCAGATACGCAGTATTTT.